Listed here are 16 T cell receptor beta chains from one sample, sequenced in a study of cytomegalovirus exposure and HLA in healthy donors. In the PCR, 60 Vbeta and 13 Jbeta primers were used. Repertoires were generated with immunoSEQ multiplex PCR, while TCRdb's copy carries only in-frame clones and drops some. The sample consists of 100,000 or so clones, roughly four fifths of them appearing once. The material sequenced was PBMCs. All receptors come from a male donor in good health and CMV-seropositive.

This rearrangement joins TRBV18 to TRBJ2-3; D remains ambiguous. Deletions cut 6 bases from V and 6 bases from J, with 10 bases between. This CDR3 spans 12 amino acids. Germline V gene sequence: CDR1 KGHSH, CDR2 LQKENI. In DNA form, the CDR3 reads TGTGCCAGCTCGCCGTTAGCTGATACGCAGTATTTT. Its translation: CASSPLADTQYF.

This clone was observed a few times. The chain is built from TRBV6-6 and TRBJ2-7; 8 nucleotides match TRBD1. V trimming: 6 bases; J trimming: 0 bases; junction bases outside the gene matches: 4. From germline, CDR1 is MNHNY and CDR2 SVGAGI (reference sequence). The CDR3 covers 14 residues. CDR3 region: CASSDRGRSYEQYF. In DNA, the CDR3 is TGTGCCAGCAGCGACAGGGGTCGCTCCTACGAGCAGTACTTC.

This clone was picked up many times. This sequence joins TRBV25-1 and TRBJ1-1, with D possibly TRBD1 on 5 matching bases. The germline V gene encodes CDR1 MGHDK and CDR2 SYGVNS. V lost 6 bases, J lost 0 bases, and 11 bases lay in between. The CDR3 is made up of 14 amino acids. The CDR3 spells CASSGGALNTEAFF. CDR3 DNA: TGTGCCAGCAGCGGAGGGGCCCTGAACACTGAAGCTTTCTTT. Based on the CDR3 plus reference TRBV25-1 and TRBJ1-1, the full variable domain is EADIYQTPRYLVIGTGKKITLECSQTMGHDKMYWYQQDPGMELHLIHYSYGVNSTEKGDLSSESTVSRIRTEHFPLTLESARPSHTSQYLCASSGGALNTEAFFGQGTRLTVV.

The rearrangement links TRBV6-5 to TRBJ2-7; D uncertain. Germline V gives CDR1 MNHEY, CDR2 SVGAGI. Trimming pared 4 bases from V and 4 bases from J, leaving 5 bases between. The CDR3 is 11 amino acids. This chain's CDR3 is CASSSMYEQYF. As DNA, the CDR3 is TGTGCCAGCAGTTCTATGTACGAGCAGTACTTC.

V gene TRBV6-4 combines with J gene TRBJ2-5; D unresolved. Germline values: CDR1 MRHNA, CDR2 SNTAGT. Trimming removed 4 bases at V and 3 bases at J, with 6 bases between. This CDR3 has 12 amino acids. The CDR3 DNA reads TGTGCCAGCAGTGGGCTAGAAGAGACCCAGTACTTC. Encoded protein: CASSGLEETQYF.

The CDR3 here is CASKDYLWTGRRPYTEAFF. Here the CDR3 DNA reads TGTGCCAGCAAAGACTATTTGTGGACAGGGAGACGTCCTTACACTGAAGCTTTCTTT. The rearrangement joins TRBV6-4 to TRBJ1-1; TRBD1 agrees at 8 bases. The junction had 22 bases not matched to a gene; V was cut back by 7 bases and J by 3 bases. The CDR3 length is 19 residues. Germline V gene lookup returns CDR1 MRHNA and CDR2 SNTAGT.

The V and J genes are TRBV14 and TRBJ2-1; 7 bases align to TRBD2. The CDR3 loop spans 14 amino acids. V was clipped by 4 bases and J by 3 bases; unmatched bases: 3. Germline loops: CDR1 SGHDN, CDR2 FVKESK. CDR3 loop: CASSRASGYNEQFF. DNA of the CDR3: TGTGCCAGCAGCCGGGCTAGCGGCTACAATGAGCAGTTCTTC.

This chain uses TRBV10-3 with TRBJ2-1; D might be TRBD2 (5 bases). The CDR3 loop spans 11 amino acids. CDR1 is ENHRY and CDR2 is SYGVKD in the germline V gene. Trimming took off 2 bases at V and 12 bases at J, with 8 bases between the two ends. The DNA of the CDR3 is TGTGCCATCAGTGAGAGCGGAGGGCAGTTCTTC. Its protein is CAISESGGQFF.

The rearrangement links TRBV4-2 to TRBJ1-2; TRBD1 aligns across 8 bases. This CDR3 region has 15 residues. Germline assignment: CDR1 LGHNA and CDR2 YNFKEQ. V trimming: 2 bases; J trimming: 4 bases; junction bases outside the gene matches: 6. The CDR3 DNA is TGTGCCAGCAGCCAATGGACAGGGATCGGCTATGGCTACACCTTC. Its translation is CASSQWTGIGYGYTF.

This rearrangement joins TRBV9 to TRBJ2-5, with 11 bases fitting TRBD2. This CDR3 spans 19 amino acids. Trimming cost V 3 bases and J 1 base; bases outside gene matches: 14. CDR1 and CDR2 from the germline V gene are SGDLS and YYNGEE. The CDR3 sequence: CASSASYRSSGGTQETQYF. CDR3 DNA: TGTGCCAGCAGCGCCTCATATAGATCTAGCGGGGGGACCCAAGAGACCCAGTACTTC. Supplemented by reference TRBV9 and TRBJ2-5, the full variable domain reads DSGVTQTPKHLITATGQRVTLRCSPRSGDLSVYWYQQSLDQGLQFLIQYYNGEERAKGNILERFSAQQFPDLHSELNLSSLELGDSALYFCASSASYRSSGGTQETQYFGPGTRLLVL.

V gene TRBV27 combines with J gene TRBJ2-2; weak D call: TRBD2 (6 bases). Germline lookup yields CDR1 MNHEY and CDR2 SMNVEV (reference sequence). This CDR3 is built from 16 residues. V shed 6 bases and J shed 4 bases, with 18 bases lying between them. This chain's CDR3 is CASSNNRDWVTGELFF. DNA for the CDR3: TGTGCCAGCAGCAATAACCGGGACTGGGTCACCGGGGAGCTGTTTTTT.

The chain carries TRBV18 and TRBJ2-7; no clear D gene. V was trimmed by 3 bases and J by 6 bases, leaving 12 bases between them. The CDR3 is made up of 13 amino acids. The germline gives CDR1 KGHSH, CDR2 LQKENI. For the CDR3, the DNA is TGTGCCAGCTCACCTACGGCTCCGGGCGAGCAGTACTTC. Its protein is CASSPTAPGEQYF. Looking up the rest from reference TRBV18 and TRBJ2-7 gives the full variable domain: NAGVMQNPRHLVRRRGQEARLRCSPMKGHSHVYWYRQLPEEGLKFMVYLQKENIIDESGMPKERFSAEFPKEGPSILRIQQVVRGDSAAYFCASSPTAPGEQYFGPGTRLTVT.

This chain links TRBV7-6 with TRBJ1-1; 7 nucleotides agree with TRBD1. This CDR3 is built from 16 residues. Unmatched junction bases numbered 12, after V lost 5 bases and J lost 3 bases. Germline V gives CDR1 SGHVS, CDR2 FNYEAQ. As DNA, the CDR3 is TGTGCCAGCAGCACTAAATTCCCTACAGGGGACACTGAAGCTTTCTTT. Its protein is CASSTKFPTGDTEAFF.

The V gene is TRBV5-1, the J gene TRBJ2-6; D is ambiguous. V lost 5 bases and J 4 bases, leaving 7 bases between the germline ends. Germline V CDR1 and CDR2: SGHRS, YFSETQ. This CDR3 region has 13 residues. This chain's CDR3 is CASSSLGANVLTF. The CDR3, as DNA: TGCGCCAGCAGTTCCCTCGGGGCCAACGTCCTGACTTTC.

This clone has a single count. The chain has TRBV5-1 and TRBJ2-1; TRBD1 might be the D (6 bases). This CDR3 is built from 16 residues. The V gene lost 0 bases and the J gene lost 2 bases, with 12 bases spanning the gap. CDR1 is SGHRS and CDR2 is YFSETQ in the germline V gene. The CDR3 is CASSLEGDFAYNEQFF. The CDR3 nucleotides are TGCGCCAGCAGCTTGGAGGGGGATTTCGCCTACAATGAGCAGTTCTTC.

The J gene is TRBJ2-1, the V gene TRBV7-9, with 12 nucleotides matching TRBD2. With V trimmed by 8 bases and J by 4 bases, 15 bases remained unmatched. Looked up from germline, CDR1 is SEHNR and CDR2 is FQNEAQ (reference sequence). The CDR3 is 18 residues long. The CDR3 loop is CASAHPKLLAGGYNEQFF. CDR3 DNA sequence: TGTGCCAGCGCCCACCCGAAATTACTAGCGGGAGGATACAATGAGCAGTTCTTC. The full variable domain, rest sourced from reference TRBV7-9 and TRBJ2-1, is DTGVSQNPRHKITKRGQNVTFRCDPISEHNRLYWYRQTLGQGPEFLTYFQNEAQLEKSRLLSDRFSAERPKGSFSTLEIQRTEQGDSAMYLCASAHPKLLAGGYNEQFFGPGTRLTVL.